One and the same sample provided the 20 T cell receptor beta chains below, sequenced in a study of cytomegalovirus exposure and HLA in healthy donors. The PCR was carried out with 60 Vbeta primers and 13 Jbeta primers. Data came from immunoSEQ multiplex PCR; TCRdb stores just in-frame clones and leaves some out. The repertoire consists of 65,000 to 90,000 clones, with 73% occurring once and the leading ten covering roughly 16%. The sequenced material came from PBMCs. The receptors shown here come from a middle-aged woman in good health and CMV-seropositive.

V usage is TRBV9 and J usage is TRBJ1-6, with TRBD1 matching 8 bases. Trimming removed 0 bases from V and 0 bases from J; junction bases left unmatched: 5. The V gene's germline CDR1 is SGDLS and CDR2 YYNGEE. The CDR3 is 18 residues long. CDR3 protein: CASSVGQGLSSYNSPLHF. The CDR3 nucleotides are TGTGCCAGCAGCGTAGGACAGGGGCTAAGCTCCTATAATTCACCCCTCCACTTT.

The chain links TRBV4-2 to TRBJ1-2; possibly TRBD1 for D (5 bases). V gave up 2 bases and J gave up 3 bases, with 16 bases separating them. The CDR3 runs 16 residues. From germline, CDR1 is LGHNA and CDR2 YNFKEQ. The chain's CDR3 is CASSQTTGRADYGYTF. The CDR3 coding sequence is TGTGCCAGCAGCCAAACTACAGGCAGGGCAGACTATGGCTACACCTTC.

The chain recombines TRBV5-5 with TRBJ1-5; no definite D call. Trimming shortened V by 4 bases and J by 0 bases, and 5 bases separated the two germline ends. The germline CDR1 and CDR2 sequences are SGHKS and YYEKEE (reference sequence). This CDR3 region has 13 residues. CDR3 protein: CASSTSSNQPQHF. The CDR3 region has the DNA TGTGCCAGCAGCACTTCTAGCAATCAGCCCCAGCATTTT.

The gene calls are TRBV7-2 and TRBJ1-2; D unclear. This CDR3 region has 12 residues. Germline V gene data show CDR1 as SGHTA and CDR2 as FQGNSA. The V end was cut by 3 bases, the J end by 8 bases, with 10 bases between. The CDR3 here is CASSLSPMGYTF. The CDR3 nucleotides are TGTGCCAGCAGCTTGTCCCCTATGGGCTACACCTTC.

The rearrangement links TRBV10-3 to TRBJ1-4, with 7 bases identical to TRBD1. Per germline, CDR1 ENHRY and CDR2 SYGVKD. The V and J ends lost 0 bases and 5 bases, in that order; junction bases with no gene match: 0. The CDR3 has 14 residues. The CDR3 loop is CAISESGQNEKLFF. The CDR3 region has the DNA TGTGCCATCAGTGAGTCGGGACAGAATGAAAAACTGTTTTTT.

This chain links TRBV7-2 with TRBJ2-7; 7 bases align to TRBD2. Trimming took 2 bases from V and 7 from J; bases not matched to a gene: 8. Germline V lookup: CDR1 SGHTA, CDR2 FQGNSA. CDR3 length: 14 residues. CDR3 sequence (DNA): TGTGCCAGCAGCTTATATCGGGGGGTTGGAGAGCAGTACTTC. Its translation: CASSLYRGVGEQYF.

In DNA, the CDR3 is TGTGCCAGCAGTGCCGACAGGGCTCCAGATACGCAGTATTTT. It yields the protein CASSADRAPDTQYF. This chain connects TRBV25-1 to TRBJ2-3, with TRBD1 identical over 7 bases. The CDR3 consists of 14 residues. V shed 4 bases, J shed 4 bases, and the junction held 5 bases outside the gene matches. The germline V gene has CDR1 MGHDK and CDR2 SYGVNS.

This clone was seen just once. V usage is TRBV5-1 and J usage is TRBJ1-1, with D unclear. Looked up from germline, CDR1 is SGHRS and CDR2 is YFSETQ. This CDR3 comprises 15 residues. V was cut by 4 bases and J by 4 bases, with 17 bases left in between. The DNA for the CDR3 is TGCGCCAGCAGCCGGTCGGGGAGCCCGGGCACTGAAGCTTTCTTT. Amino acids: CASSRSGSPGTEAFF.

The chain links TRBV14 to TRBJ2-1; the D is unclear. The CDR3 runs 16 residues. V lost 0 bases, J lost 0 bases, and 9 bases lay in between. Germline V gene data show CDR1 as SGHDN and CDR2 as FVKESK. The CDR3 is CASSQDETDSYNEQFF. The CDR3 DNA reads TGTGCCAGCAGCCAAGATGAAACAGACTCCTACAATGAGCAGTTCTTC.

This rearrangement joins TRBV27 to TRBJ2-5; 7 nucleotides agree with TRBD1. Germline CDR1 MNHEY, CDR2 SMNVEV (reference sequence). V lost 10 bases to trimming and J lost 2 bases; unmatched junction nucleotides: 7. The CDR3 sequence is 13 residues long. The CDR3 sequence is CATRDRVQETQYF. The CDR3 nucleotides are TGTGCCACCCGAGACAGGGTTCAAGAGACCCAGTACTTC.

The chain links TRBV2 to TRBJ1-2, with D possibly being TRBD1 (5 bases). Per germline, CDR1 SNHLY and CDR2 FYNNEI. The V gene lost 7 bases and the J gene lost 4 bases, with 28 bases spanning the gap. This CDR3 spans 18 amino acids. CDR3: CASTPSGGAHTVGYGYTF. The CDR3 nucleotides read TGTGCCAGCACCCCCTCAGGCGGGGCCCATACCGTGGGCTATGGCTACACCTTC.

V usage is TRBV28 and J usage is TRBJ2-7; D might be TRBD1 (6 bases). The CDR3 loop spans 15 amino acids. Germline CDR1 and CDR2: MDHEN and SYDVKM. V lost 6 bases and J lost 2, with 17 bases in between. CDR3 bases: TGTGCCAGCAGGCGCGCCACAGGGCTCACCTACGAGCAGTACTTC. Its translation: CASRRATGLTYEQYF. The whole variable domain, filled in from reference TRBV28 and TRBJ2-7, reads DVKVTQSSRYLVKRTGEKVFLECVQDMDHENMFWYRQDPGLGLRLIYFSYDVKMKEKGDIPEGYSVSREKKERFSLILESASTNQTSMYLCASRRATGLTYEQYFGPGTRLTVT.

This clone was seen only a few times. The chain employs TRBV27 and TRBJ1-6, with 8 bases lining up with TRBD1. With V trimmed by 5 bases and J by 5 bases, 5 bases remained unmatched. Per the germline V gene, CDR1 is MNHEY and CDR2 is SMNVEV (reference sequence). CDR3 length: 15 residues. The CDR3 is CASSRVDRDNSPLHF. Here the CDR3 DNA reads TGTGCCAGCAGTCGGGTGGACAGGGATAATTCACCCCTCCACTTT.

This chain joins TRBV19 and TRBJ2-4; TRBD1 matches 8 bases. With V trimmed by 3 bases and J by 7 bases, 5 bases remained unmatched. CDR1 and CDR2 from the germline V gene are LNHDA and SQIVND (reference sequence). This CDR3 spans 14 amino acids. In DNA, the CDR3 is TGTGCCAGTAGTATCGGACAGGGTCGGAACATTCAGTACTTC. Translating gives CASSIGQGRNIQYF.

The rearrangement uses TRBV6-1 and TRBJ1-2, with D maybe TRBD1 (5 bases). The germline gives CDR1 MNHNS, CDR2 SASEGT. V gave up 6 bases and J gave up 5 bases, with 16 bases separating them. CDR3 length: 14 amino acids. In DNA form, the CDR3 reads TGTGCCAGCAGGGGGACGGGAGGGGCTTATGGCTACACCTTC. Translation: CASRGTGGAYGYTF.

A few counts support this clone. V gene TRBV5-4 combines with J gene TRBJ2-2; 8 bases align to TRBD2. Germline CDR1 and CDR2: SGHNT and YYREEE (reference sequence). After removal of 3 bases from V and 6 bases from J, the junction contained 13 bases not matched to a gene. The CDR3 runs 17 residues. The CDR3 DNA reads TGTGCCAGCAGCTCTACCGCGGGAGGAGAGATACCCGGGGAGCTGTTTTTT. It codes for CASSSTAGGEIPGELFF.

Concerning this clone: Germline is not matched at one junction end, which may reflect a read error. The chain links TRBV4-1 to TRBJ2-1; TRBD2 is a possible D gene (6 bases). There are 13 residues in the CDR3. Germline values: CDR1 MGHRA, CDR2 YSYEKL. The CDR3 coding sequence is TGCGCCAGCAGCCAGGAAGGGACTCGTGAGGAGTTCTTC. Protein: CASSQEGTREEFF.

In its sample, this clone was seen a few times. The chain combines TRBV7-6 with TRBJ2-5; tentative D call: TRBD2 (7 bases). Germline assignment: CDR1 SGHVS and CDR2 FNYEAQ. The CDR3 contains 15 residues. The V end was cut by 1 base, the J end by 5 bases, with 14 bases between. The CDR3: CASSLVWGGAETQYF. As DNA, the CDR3 is TGTGCCAGCAGCTTAGTGTGGGGGGGCGCGGAGACCCAGTACTTC. Full variable domain (outside the CDR3, taken from reference TRBV7-6 and TRBJ2-5): GAGVSQSPRYKVTKRGQDVALRCDPISGHVSLYWYRQALGQGPEFLTYFNYEAQQDKSGLPNDRFSAERPEGSISTLTIQRTEQRDSAMYRCASSLVWGGAETQYFGPGTRLLVL.

The rearrangement links TRBV9 to TRBJ2-3; tentatively, D is TRBD2 (5 bases). This CDR3 region has 14 residues. Germline CDR1 and CDR2: SGDLS and YYNGEE. Trimming stripped 1 base from V and 0 bases from J, with 6 bases between. CDR3 amino acids: CASSVRTSTDTQYF. CDR3 sequence (DNA): TGTGCCAGCAGCGTAAGGACTAGCACAGATACGCAGTATTTT.

V usage is TRBV30 and J usage is TRBJ1-1, with D hard to call. The germline CDR1 and CDR2 sequences are GTSNPN and SVGIG (reference sequence). V was pared by 1 base and J by 8 bases, with 17 bases between. This CDR3 is built from 14 residues. The CDR3: CAWSAEYLGTEAFF. The CDR3 DNA is TGTGCCTGGAGTGCAGAGTACTTGGGCACCGAAGCTTTCTTT.